Sequencing of this TCR beta chain was carried out in a study of cytomegalovirus exposure and HLA in healthy donors (dated by TCRdb to 2016 to 2017). Turning to the overall study: A later analysis indicated that the 120 validation repertoires were generated on the platform also employed for the 700 or so repertoires of the first cohort. The aim of the study was to test whether cataloging public T cell receptors could identify signatures of past pathogen exposure. Along with the roughly 670-subject first cohort, a separate validation cohort of over a hundred different subjects was used. The study combined high-throughput TCR immunosequencing, statistical association of individual TCRs with disease status, and machine learning to predict cytomegalovirus infection status. What the study reported, not specific to this receptor: Across donors, most TCR sequences were observed very rarely, whereas some public TCRs were present in many individuals. A later analysis found that TCRs clustered in the first cohort also tended to co-occur in the roughly 120 validation repertoires, with approximately 94% of cluster scores above 0. In vitro tests confirmed that a few of the cytomegalovirus-associated TCR beta chains recognize cytomegalovirus antigens. Cytomegalovirus status was reported to be diagnosed by the classifier with high specificity and sensitivity in both the original and validation cohorts. The authors suggested that the approach could potentially be extended to other disease states and immunological phenotypes. The validation cohort had no HLA typing available for a later analysis, so co-occurrence within that cohort was assessed over all 120 or so repertoires. In the study, some 160 TCR beta chains were listed as associated with cytomegalovirus.

Separate from the approximately 670-subject first cohort, the validation cohort of about 130 subjects was the group to which the donors belonged. Including cysteine and phenylalanine, the CDR3 has 14 amino acids. Kept here is only the CDR3 DNA, which spans 42 bases and is read in frame from base 1. A distance of 9 bases separates the germline ends of V and J, which lose 2 bases and 2 bases respectively. The germline V gene yields MNHEY for CDR1 and SVGAGI for CDR2. With respect to this clone: Its antigen is currently not known. The sample holds no much larger clone one base away, and base qualities are not on file.

Receptor amplification or capture employed the immunoSEQ multiplex PCR assay. The published analysis was carried out like this. A statistical classification framework was built to diagnose cytomegalovirus status from the catalog of TCR beta chain sequences. What TCRdb holds here is the immuneACCESS table cut down to in-frame rearrangements. Part of the clones is not present; checked against another copy, under half of the missing clones reflect an unresolved V gene, and the others are unexplained. The DNA gave D and trimming, while V, J and clone size come from that table. Present in this sample are under 85,000 clones, roughly 95% of which were seen just once. The ten largest clones take up approximately 3.5% of the sample.

Sequencing was performed on PBMCs. This sequence was found in a woman younger than 35 in good health and CMV-seropositive. The chain is made from TRBV6-5 and TRBJ2-5; the D gene is not confidently resolved. The CDR3 sequence is CASSYGELQETQYF. The base sequence is TGTGCCAGCAGTTACGGAGAGCTACAAGAGACCCAGTACTTC.